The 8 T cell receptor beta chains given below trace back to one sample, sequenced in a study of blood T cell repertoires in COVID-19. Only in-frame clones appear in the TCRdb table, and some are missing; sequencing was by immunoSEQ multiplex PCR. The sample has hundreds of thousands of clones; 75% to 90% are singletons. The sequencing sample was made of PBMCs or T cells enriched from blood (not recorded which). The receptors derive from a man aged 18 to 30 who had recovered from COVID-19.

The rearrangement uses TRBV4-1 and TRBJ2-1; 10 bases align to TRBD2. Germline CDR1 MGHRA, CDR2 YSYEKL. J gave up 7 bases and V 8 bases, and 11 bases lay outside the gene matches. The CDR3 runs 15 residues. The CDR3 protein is CASQKNLAGVNEQFF. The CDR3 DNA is TGCGCCAGCCAGAAAAACCTAGCGGGGGTAAATGAGCAGTTCTTC.

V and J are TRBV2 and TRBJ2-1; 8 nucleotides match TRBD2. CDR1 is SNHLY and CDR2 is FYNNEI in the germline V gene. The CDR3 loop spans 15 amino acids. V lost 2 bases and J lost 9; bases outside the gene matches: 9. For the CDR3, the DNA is TGTGCCAGCAGTGAATGGGAGACTAGCGTCCCTGAGCAGTTCTTC. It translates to CASSEWETSVPEQFF.

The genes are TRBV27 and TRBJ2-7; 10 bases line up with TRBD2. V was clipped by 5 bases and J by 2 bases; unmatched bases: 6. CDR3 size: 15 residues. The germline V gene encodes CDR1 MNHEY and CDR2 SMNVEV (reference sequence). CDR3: CASSTPSGSPYEQYF. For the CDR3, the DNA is TGTGCCAGCAGTACCCCTAGCGGGAGCCCCTACGAGCAGTACTTC.

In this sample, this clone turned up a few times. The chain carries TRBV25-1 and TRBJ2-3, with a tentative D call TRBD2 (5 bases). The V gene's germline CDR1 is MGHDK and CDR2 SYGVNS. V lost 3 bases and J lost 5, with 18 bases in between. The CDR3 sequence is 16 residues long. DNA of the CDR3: TGTGCCAGCAGTGATGCGCGGGTCTCAACGTTAGATACGCAGTATTTT. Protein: CASSDARVSTLDTQYF.

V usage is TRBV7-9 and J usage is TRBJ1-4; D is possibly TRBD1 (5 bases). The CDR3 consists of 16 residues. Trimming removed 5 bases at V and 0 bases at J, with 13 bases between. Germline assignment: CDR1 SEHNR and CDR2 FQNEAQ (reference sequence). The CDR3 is CASSHDSPATNEKLFF. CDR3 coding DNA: TGTGCCAGCAGCCACGACAGCCCTGCAACTAATGAAAAACTGTTTTTT.

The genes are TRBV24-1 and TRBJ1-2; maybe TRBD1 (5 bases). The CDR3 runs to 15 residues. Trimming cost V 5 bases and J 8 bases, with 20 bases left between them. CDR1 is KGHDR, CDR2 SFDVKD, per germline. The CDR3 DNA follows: TGTGCCACCAGTGCCGCCAAACAGGCACTTGGGGGCTACACCTTC. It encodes CATSAAKQALGGYTF.

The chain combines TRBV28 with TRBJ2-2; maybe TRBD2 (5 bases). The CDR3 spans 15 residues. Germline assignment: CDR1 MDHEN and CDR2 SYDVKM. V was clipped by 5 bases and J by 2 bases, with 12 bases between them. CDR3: CASSTSSYNTGELFF. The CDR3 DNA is TGTGCCAGCAGTACATCTAGCTATAACACCGGGGAGCTGTTTTTT.

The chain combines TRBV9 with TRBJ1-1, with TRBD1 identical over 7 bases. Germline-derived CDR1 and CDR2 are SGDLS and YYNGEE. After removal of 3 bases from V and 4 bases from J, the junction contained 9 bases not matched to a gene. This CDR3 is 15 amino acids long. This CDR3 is CASSAPQGLSTEAFF. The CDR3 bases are TGTGCCAGCAGCGCGCCACAGGGGTTGAGCACTGAAGCTTTCTTT.